This entry features one T cell receptor (beta chain) sequence. The ends were cut back, 4 bases at V and 2 bases at J, with 13 bases in the middle. The length of the CDR3 is 16 residues. Germline CDR1 SGDLS, CDR2 YYNGEE. The sample comes from a study of T cell changes during pregnancy in multiple sclerosis. Produced via immunoSEQ multiplex PCR; TCRdb's table is partial and in-frame only. The sample yields roughly 69,000 clones, roughly nine tenths seen once. V usage is TRBV9 and J usage is TRBJ2-6; weak D call: TRBD1 (6 bases). This sequence was found in a female donor in good health, enrolled as a control in a pregnancy study. This material consisted of CD4+ T cells from peripheral blood mononuclear cells, taken in the third trimester of pregnancy. This chain's CDR3 is CASSPSGAAGANVLTF. CDR3 DNA: TGTGCCAGCAGCCCGTCAGGGGCAGCTGGGGCCAACGTCCTGACTTTC.